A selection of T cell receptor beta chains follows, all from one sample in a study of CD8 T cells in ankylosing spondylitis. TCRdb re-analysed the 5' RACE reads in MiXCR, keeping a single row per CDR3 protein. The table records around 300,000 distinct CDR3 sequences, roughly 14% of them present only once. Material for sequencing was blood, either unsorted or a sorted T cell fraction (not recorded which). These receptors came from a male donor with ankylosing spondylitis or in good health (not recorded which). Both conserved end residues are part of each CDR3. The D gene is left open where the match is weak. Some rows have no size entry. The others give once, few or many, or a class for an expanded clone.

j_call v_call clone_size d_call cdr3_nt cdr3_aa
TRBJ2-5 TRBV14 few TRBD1 TGTGCCAGCAGCCATAGGACAGGGGCGGGAGAGACCCAGTACTTC CASSHRTGAGETQYF
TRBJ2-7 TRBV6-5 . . TGTGCCAGCAGTTACTCGGACAAGAACTACGAGCAGTACTTC CASSYSDKNYEQYF
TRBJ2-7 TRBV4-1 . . TGCGCCAGCAGCCGCTCGGGGACCGACCTCTCCTACGAGCAGTACTTC CASSRSGTDLSYEQYF
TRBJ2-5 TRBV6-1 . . TGTGCCAGCAGAGAAGCGGGCCAAGAGACCCAGTACTTC CASREAGQETQYF
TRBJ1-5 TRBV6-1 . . TGTGCCAGCAGTGAAGCGCGGGGGATTAGCAATCAGCCCCAGCATTTT CASSEARGISNQPQHF
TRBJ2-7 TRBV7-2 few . TGTGCCAGCAGCCCCTCGGCCTCCTCAGGTATTCAGCAGTACTTC CASSPSASSGIQQYF
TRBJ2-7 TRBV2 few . TGTGCCAGCGAACACCTGGCTTGGCTCGAGCAGTACTTC CASEHLAWLEQYF
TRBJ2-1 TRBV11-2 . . TGTGCCAGCACTAGGCGGGGCCAATCCTACAATGAGCAGTTCTTC CASTRRGQSYNEQFF
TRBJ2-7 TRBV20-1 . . TGCAGTGCTAGGTGGAGCTACGAGCAGTACTTC CSARWSYEQYF
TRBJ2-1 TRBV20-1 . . TGCAGTGGAGTCTCCACCTACAATGAGCAGTTCTTC CSGVSTYNEQFF
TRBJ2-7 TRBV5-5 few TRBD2 TGTGCCAGCAGCTTGGTGCTAGCGGTGTACTACGAGCAGTACTTC CASSLVLAVYYEQYF
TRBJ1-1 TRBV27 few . TGTGCCAGCAGTTTTACCGGGCCGGGGAAAGCTTTCTTT CASSFTGPGKAFF
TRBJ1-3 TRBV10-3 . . TGTGCCATCAGTGATGGGGATTACTCTGGAAACACCATATATTTT CAISDGDYSGNTIYF
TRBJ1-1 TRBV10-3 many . TGTGCCATCAGTGAGAGGGGTGAAGCTTTCTTT CAISERGEAFF
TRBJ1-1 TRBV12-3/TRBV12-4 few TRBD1 TGTGCCAGCAGTTTAATGGGGACAGGGACTGAAGCTTTCTTT CASSLMGTGTEAFF
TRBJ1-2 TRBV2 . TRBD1 TGTGCCACCACCGGACAGGTGACTAACTATGGCTACACCTTC CATTGQVTNYGYTF
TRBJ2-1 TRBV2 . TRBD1 TGTGCCAGCAGTGTACAGGGGATGGGGTACAATGAGCAGTTCTTC CASSVQGMGYNEQFF
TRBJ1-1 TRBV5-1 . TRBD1 TGCGCCAGCAGCCCGTTACAGGGGGACGGCACTGAAGCTTTCTTT CASSPLQGDGTEAFF
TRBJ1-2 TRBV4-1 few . TGCGCCAGCAGCGACAGCCGGGGCTACACCTTC CASSDSRGYTF
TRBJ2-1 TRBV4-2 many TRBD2 TGTGCCAGCAGCCAAGATCCTCTTAAGCGGGGGATTTTCTACAATGAGCAGTTCTTC CASSQDPLKRGIFYNEQFF
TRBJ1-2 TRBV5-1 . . TGCGCCAGCAGCATTCAGGGTAGCGGGGACTATGGCTACACCTTC CASSIQGSGDYGYTF
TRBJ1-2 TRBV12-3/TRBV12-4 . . TGTGCCAGCAGTCCTCGGGCAGGTGGCTACACCTTC CASSPRAGGYTF
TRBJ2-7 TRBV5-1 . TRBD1 TGCGCCAGCAGCTTGGCAGGACAGGACGCCTACGAGCAGTACTTC CASSLAGQDAYEQYF
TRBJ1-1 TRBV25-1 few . TGTGCCAGCAGTTCGACAGATCTGAACACTGAAGCTTTCTTT CASSSTDLNTEAFF
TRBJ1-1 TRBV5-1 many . TGCGCCAGCAGCTTGAGACTTGGGACTGAAGCTTTCTTT CASSLRLGTEAFF
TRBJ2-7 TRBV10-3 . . TGTGCCATCAGTGAGTCGTACCAGGGAGGCGACGAGCAGTACTTC CAISESYQGGDEQYF
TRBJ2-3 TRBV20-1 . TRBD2 TGCAGTGCTACGGGACTAGCGGCAGTAACAGATACGCAGTATTTT CSATGLAAVTDTQYF
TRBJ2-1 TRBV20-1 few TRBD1 TGCAGTGCCCAACGACAGGGCCCAAGCAATGAGCAGTTCTTC CSAQRQGPSNEQFF
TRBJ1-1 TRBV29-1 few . TGCAGCGGTGGGACTGCTGAACAGGAAGCTTTCTTT CSGGTAEQEAFF
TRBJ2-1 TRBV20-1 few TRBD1 TGCAGTGCACCGGACAGGGTCCACAATGAGCAGTTCTTC CSAPDRVHNEQFF
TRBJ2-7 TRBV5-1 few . TGCGCCAGCAGCTTGGCCGACACCTCCTACGAGCAGTACTTC CASSLADTSYEQYF
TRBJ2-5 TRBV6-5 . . TGTGCCAGCAGTTACGGCGGCCCCGGGGGGACCCAGTACTTC CASSYGGPGGTQYF
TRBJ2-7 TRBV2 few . TGTGCCAGCAGTGCTACAAAAGTAGGCGAGCAGTACTTC CASSATKVGEQYF
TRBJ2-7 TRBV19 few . TGTGCCAGTAGTATTGGCGGTTCCTCCTACGAGCAGTACTTC CASSIGGSSYEQYF
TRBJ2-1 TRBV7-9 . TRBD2 TGTGCCAGCAGCCCCGGGGGGGGGCAGTACAATGAGCAGTTCTTC CASSPGGGQYNEQFF
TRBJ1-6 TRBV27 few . TGTGCCAGCAGCAACGGCTTGGGAACACCCCTCCACTTT CASSNGLGTPLHF
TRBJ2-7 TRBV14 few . TGTGCCAGCAGCCAAGCCCGGATAGCCTACGAGCAGTACTTC CASSQARIAYEQYF
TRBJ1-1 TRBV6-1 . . TGTGCCAGCAGTGAAGGAGTCTCGGAGGCTTTCTTT CASSEGVSEAFF
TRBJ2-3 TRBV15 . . TGTGCCACCAGCAGAGACCCAACTAACGGGGATACGCAGTATTTT CATSRDPTNGDTQYF
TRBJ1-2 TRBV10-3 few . TGTGCCATCAGTGAGTCAACCCGGGGAGGCTACACCTTC CAISESTRGGYTF
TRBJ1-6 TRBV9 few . TGTGCCAGCAGCGTAGATAATTCACCCCTCCACTTT CASSVDNSPLHF
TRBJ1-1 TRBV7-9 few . TGTGCCAGCAGCTTAGTGGGACGGAAGAACACTGAAGCTTTCTTT CASSLVGRKNTEAFF
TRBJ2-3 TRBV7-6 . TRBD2 TGTGCCAGCAGCGGCTGGACTAGCGGGAGTAGCACAGATACGCAGTATTTT CASSGWTSGSSTDTQYF
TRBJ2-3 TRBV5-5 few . TGTGCCAGCAGCTTGAAGCAGACAGGTAGATTAGATACGCAGTATTTT CASSLKQTGRLDTQYF
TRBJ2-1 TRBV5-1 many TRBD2 TGCGCCAGCAGCTTGGTCTCCGGGACTAACTCCTACAATGAGCAGTTCTTC CASSLVSGTNSYNEQFF
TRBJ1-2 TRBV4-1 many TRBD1 TGCGCCAGCAGCCAAGAATGGCAGGGGGATGGCTACACCTTC CASSQEWQGDGYTF
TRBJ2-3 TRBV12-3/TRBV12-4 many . TGTGCCAGCAACTTAGTCCCAGATACGCAGTATTTT CASNLVPDTQYF
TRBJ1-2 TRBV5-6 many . TGTGCCAGCAAGACAGACCTTCCCAGTGGCTACACCTTC CASKTDLPSGYTF
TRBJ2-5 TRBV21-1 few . TGTGCCAGCAGCAAATTTGAGTACAGTCAAGAGACCCAGTACTTC CASSKFEYSQETQYF
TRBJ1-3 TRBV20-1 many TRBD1 TGCAGTGCCCCCGGACAGGGGACTGGAAACACCATATATTTT CSAPGQGTGNTIYF
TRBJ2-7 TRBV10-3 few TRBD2 TGTGCCATCAGTGAGGTCGGGACTAGCGGGAAGGTTGGCTACGAGCAGTACTTC CAISEVGTSGKVGYEQYF
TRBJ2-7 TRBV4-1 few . TGCGCCAGCAGCCAAAGAGCGGACCTCTCCTACGAGCAGTACTTC CASSQRADLSYEQYF
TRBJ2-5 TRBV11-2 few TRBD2 TGTGCCAGCAGCTCCCCAGGACTAGCGGGGAGGAACGGGGGGAGTAGGACCCAGTACTTC CASSSPGLAGRNGGSRTQYF
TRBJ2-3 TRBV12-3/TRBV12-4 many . TGTGCCAGCAGTTTAGGACTTTTAGATACGCAGTATTTT CASSLGLLDTQYF
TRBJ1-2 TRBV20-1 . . TGCAGTGCTAGAGCTGGCTACACCTTC CSARAGYTF